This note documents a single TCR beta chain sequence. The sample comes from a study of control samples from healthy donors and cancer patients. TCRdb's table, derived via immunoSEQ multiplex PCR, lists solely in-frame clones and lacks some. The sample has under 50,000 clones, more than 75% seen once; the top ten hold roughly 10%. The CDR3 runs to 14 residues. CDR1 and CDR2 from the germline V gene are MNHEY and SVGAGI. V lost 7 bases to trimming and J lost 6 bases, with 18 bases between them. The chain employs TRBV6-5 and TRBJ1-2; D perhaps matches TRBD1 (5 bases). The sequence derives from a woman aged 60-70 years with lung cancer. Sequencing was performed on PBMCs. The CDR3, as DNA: TGTGCCAGCAATCTCCTTGGGGGACGCGATGGCTACACCTTC. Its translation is CASNLLGGRDGYTF.